This T cell receptor (beta chain) came from a study of cytomegalovirus exposure and HLA in healthy donors. At the level of the study: Later analysis reported that the approximately 110 validation repertoires shared the platform of the 650 to 700 first-cohort repertoires. Study results and caveats: High specificity and sensitivity for cytomegalovirus status were reported for the classifier. Specificity of a few CMV-associated chains for CMV antigens was verified in vitro. Usually a TCR sequence was rare, but some public TCRs were found in many donors.

In the case of this clone: Its target is unknown.

Here immunoSEQ multiplex PCR was the method, and the copy in TCRdb shows in-frame clones only, minus some. The sample lists 65,000 to 95,000 clones; about 95% were seen once. Trimming at V came to 1 base and at J to 4 bases, leaving 8 bases not matched to a gene. This CDR3 contains 16 residues. CDR1 is SGHAT and CDR2 is FQNNGV in the germline V gene. The material sequenced was PBMCs. This clonotype was obtained from a man between 18 and 29 years old in good health and CMV-seronegative. This rearrangement joins TRBV11-2 to TRBJ2-3; 7 nucleotides agree with TRBD1. The CDR3 here is CASSLARGRQADTQYF. In DNA, the CDR3 is TGTGCCAGCAGCTTAGCTAGGGGGCGCCAGGCAGATACGCAGTATTTT.